This passage covers 7 T cell receptor beta chains from one sample sequenced in a study of Ad26.COV2.S vaccination and SARS-CoV-2 variants (dated by TCRdb to 2020 to 2022). The treatment or condition label corresponds to: around 19 received Ad26.COV2.S at low or high dose, single or two shots; 5 received placebo; per-sample allocation not given. For vaccine and placebo recipients, repertoires were sequenced using samples collected on day 63 after the first injection. The library was built by means of the immunoSEQ multiplex PCR assay. TCRdb re-hosts the immuneACCESS table, in-frame sequences only. Its copies lack some clones; in the studies checked, an unresolved V gene accounts for under half of them, and the cause for the rest is not known. Present in this sample are about 680,000 clones, 70% to 90% of which were seen just once. Around 1.5% of the sample is held by the ten biggest clonotypes. The source material was peripheral blood, sampled in a trial of Ad26.COV2.S vaccine versus placebo. The source is a person aged 18-65 years who received the Ad26.COV2.S COVID-19 vaccine or a placebo.

The V call is TRBV30, the J call TRBJ1-5; TRBD1 agrees at 8 bases. Losses at the gene ends were 2 bases for V and 5 bases for J; bases not matched to a gene: 8. This CDR3 is built from 15 residues. CDR1 and CDR2 from the germline V gene are GTSNPN and SVGIG (reference sequence). Here the CDR3 DNA reads TGTGCCTGGAGTAAAGACAGGGGCCTTTATCAGCCCCAGCATTTT. Protein: CAWSKDRGLYQPQHF.

The sample holds one count of this clone. The chain employs TRBV24-1 and TRBJ2-3; D remains ambiguous. Trimming pared 10 bases from V and 3 bases from J, leaving 7 bases between. The germline CDR1 and CDR2 sequences are KGHDR and SFDVKD. The CDR3 is 11 amino acids. This CDR3 is CATGLTDTQYF. In nucleotides, the CDR3 is TGTGCCACGGGTTTAACAGATACGCAGTATTTT.

This clone has only one observation. This sequence joins TRBV25-1 and TRBJ2-1; TRBD1 aligns across 7 bases. The CDR3 runs to 15 residues. The V and J ends lost 6 bases and 3 bases, in that order; junction bases with no gene match: 8. The germline CDR1 and CDR2 sequences are MGHDK and SYGVNS. The CDR3 reads CASRETGTVYNEQFF. In nucleotides, the CDR3 is TGTGCCAGCAGAGAAACCGGGACAGTCTACAATGAGCAGTTCTTC.

This rearrangement joins TRBV3-1 (or the pseudogene TRBV3-2) to TRBJ2-7; TRBD1 agrees at 7 bases. After removal of 0 bases from V and 4 bases from J, the junction contained 9 bases not matched to a gene. The CDR3 runs 16 residues. Germline V gives CDR1 LGHDT, CDR2 YNNKEL (reference sequence). The chain's CDR3 is CASSQERGRGSYEQYF. The DNA for the CDR3 is TGTGCCAGCAGCCAAGAAAGGGGGCGCGGGTCTTACGAGCAGTACTTC.

The chain carries TRBV7-2 and TRBJ2-2; maybe TRBD2 (5 bases). Germline CDR1 SGHTA, CDR2 FQGNSA. Trimming took off 6 bases at V and 6 bases at J, with 14 bases between the two ends. There are 14 residues in the CDR3. This CDR3 reads CASSQNGVAGELFF. For the CDR3, the DNA is TGTGCCAGCAGTCAAAACGGGGTGGCCGGGGAGCTGTTTTTT. Looking up the rest from reference TRBV7-2 and TRBJ2-2 gives the full variable domain: GAGVSQSPSNKVTEKGKDVELRCDPISGHTALYWYRQSLGQGLEFLIYFQGNSAPDKSGLPSDRFSAERTGGSVSTLTIQRTQQEDSAVYLCASSQNGVAGELFFGEGSRLTVL.

The chain uses TRBV5-1 and TRBJ2-5, with D uncertain. CDR3 size: 20 residues. V shed 3 bases and J shed 0 bases, with 27 bases lying between them. Germline V gives CDR1 SGHRS, CDR2 YFSETQ. CDR3 nucleotides: TGCGCCAGCAGCTGGCCCGGGTGGGCAGAAAAACAACAATACCAAGAGACCCAGTACTTC. It encodes CASSWPGWAEKQQYQETQYF. Filled out from reference TRBV5-1 and TRBJ2-5, the complete variable domain reads KAGVTQTPRYLIKTRGQQVTLSCSPISGHRSVSWYQQTPGQGLQFLFEYFSETQRNKGNFPGRFSGRQFSNSRSEMNVSTLELGDSALYLCASSWPGWAEKQQYQETQYFGPGTRLLVL.

This clone was counted a few times. The rearrangement joins TRBV11-2 to TRBJ1-5, with a weak D call TRBD1 (5 bases). CDR1 and CDR2 from the germline V gene are SGHAT and FQNNGV. V was pared by 5 bases and J by 5 bases, with 16 bases between. This CDR3 contains 15 residues. The CDR3 is CASSPTGLGDQPQHF. The DNA for the CDR3 is TGTGCCAGCAGCCCTACAGGCCTAGGGGATCAGCCCCAGCATTTT. Full variable domain (missing parts from reference TRBV11-2 and TRBJ1-5): EAGVAQSPRYKIIEKRQSVAFWCNPISGHATLYWYQQILGQGPKLLIQFQNNGVVDDSQLPKDRFSAERLKGVDSTLKIQPAKLEDSAVYLCASSPTGLGDQPQHFGDGTRLSIL.